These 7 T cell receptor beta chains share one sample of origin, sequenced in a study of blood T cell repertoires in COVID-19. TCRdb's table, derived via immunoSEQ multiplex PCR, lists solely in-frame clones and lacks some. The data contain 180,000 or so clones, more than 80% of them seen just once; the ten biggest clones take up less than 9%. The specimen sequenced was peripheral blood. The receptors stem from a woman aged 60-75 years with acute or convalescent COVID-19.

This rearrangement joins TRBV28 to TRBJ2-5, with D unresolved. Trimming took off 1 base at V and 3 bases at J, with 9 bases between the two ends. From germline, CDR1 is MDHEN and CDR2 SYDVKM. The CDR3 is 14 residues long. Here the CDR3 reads CASSLYSLEETQYF. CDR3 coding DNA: TGTGCCAGCAGTTTATACAGTTTGGAAGAGACCCAGTACTTC.

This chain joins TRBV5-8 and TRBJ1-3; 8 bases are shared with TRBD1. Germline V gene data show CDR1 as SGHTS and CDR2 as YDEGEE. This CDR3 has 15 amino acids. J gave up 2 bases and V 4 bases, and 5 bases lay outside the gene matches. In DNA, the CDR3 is TGTGCCAGCAGCCTGGGGGACAGGACTGGAAACACCATATATTTT. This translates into CASSLGDRTGNTIYF.

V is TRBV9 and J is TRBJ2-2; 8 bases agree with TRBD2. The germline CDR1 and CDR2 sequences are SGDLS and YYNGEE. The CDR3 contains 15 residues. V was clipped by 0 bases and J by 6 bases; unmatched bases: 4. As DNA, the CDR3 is TGTGCCAGCAGCGTAGCGGGAGGGTCTGCCGGGGAGCTGTTTTTT. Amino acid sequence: CASSVAGGSAGELFF.

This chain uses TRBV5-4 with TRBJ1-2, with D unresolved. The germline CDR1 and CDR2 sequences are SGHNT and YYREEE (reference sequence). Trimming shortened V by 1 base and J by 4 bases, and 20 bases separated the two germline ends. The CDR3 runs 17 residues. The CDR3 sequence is CASSLNKGSEGSYGYTF. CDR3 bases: TGTGCCAGCAGCTTGAATAAAGGCAGCGAAGGGAGCTATGGCTACACCTTC.

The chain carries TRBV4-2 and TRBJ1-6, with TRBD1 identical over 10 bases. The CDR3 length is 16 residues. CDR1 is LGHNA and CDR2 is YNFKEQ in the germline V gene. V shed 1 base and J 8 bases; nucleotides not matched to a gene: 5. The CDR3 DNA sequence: TGTGCCAGCAGCCAAGTAACTGGGACAGGGGATTCACCCCTCCACTTT. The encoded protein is CASSQVTGTGDSPLHF.

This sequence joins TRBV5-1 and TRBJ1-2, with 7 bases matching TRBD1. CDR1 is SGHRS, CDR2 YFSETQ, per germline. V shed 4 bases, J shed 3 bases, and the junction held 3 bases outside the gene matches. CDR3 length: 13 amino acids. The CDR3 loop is CASSATGDYGYTF. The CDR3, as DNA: TGCGCCAGCAGCGCCACAGGGGACTATGGCTACACCTTC.

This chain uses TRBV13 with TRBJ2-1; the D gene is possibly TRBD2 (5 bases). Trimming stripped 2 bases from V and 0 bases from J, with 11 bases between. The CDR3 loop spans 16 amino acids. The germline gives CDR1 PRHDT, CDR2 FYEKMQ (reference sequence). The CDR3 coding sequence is TGTGCCAGCAGCTTAAGCGGACCTTTCTCCTACAATGAGCAGTTCTTC. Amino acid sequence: CASSLSGPFSYNEQFF.